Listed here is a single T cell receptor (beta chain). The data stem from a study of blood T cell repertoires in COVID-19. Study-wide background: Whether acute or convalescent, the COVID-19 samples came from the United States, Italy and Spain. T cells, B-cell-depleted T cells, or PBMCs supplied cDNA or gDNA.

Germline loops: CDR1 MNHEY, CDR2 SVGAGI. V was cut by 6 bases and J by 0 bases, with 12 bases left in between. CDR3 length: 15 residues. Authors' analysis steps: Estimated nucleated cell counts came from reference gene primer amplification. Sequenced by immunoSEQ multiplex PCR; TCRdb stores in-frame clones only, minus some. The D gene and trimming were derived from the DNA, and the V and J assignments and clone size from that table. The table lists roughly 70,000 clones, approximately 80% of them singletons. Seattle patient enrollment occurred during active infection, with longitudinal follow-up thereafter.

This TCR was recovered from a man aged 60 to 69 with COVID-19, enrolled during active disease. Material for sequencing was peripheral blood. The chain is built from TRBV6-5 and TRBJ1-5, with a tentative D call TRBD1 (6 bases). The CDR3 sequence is CASSRDTFSNQPQHF. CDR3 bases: TGTGCCAGCAGCCGGGACACTTTTAGCAATCAGCCCCAGCATTTT.